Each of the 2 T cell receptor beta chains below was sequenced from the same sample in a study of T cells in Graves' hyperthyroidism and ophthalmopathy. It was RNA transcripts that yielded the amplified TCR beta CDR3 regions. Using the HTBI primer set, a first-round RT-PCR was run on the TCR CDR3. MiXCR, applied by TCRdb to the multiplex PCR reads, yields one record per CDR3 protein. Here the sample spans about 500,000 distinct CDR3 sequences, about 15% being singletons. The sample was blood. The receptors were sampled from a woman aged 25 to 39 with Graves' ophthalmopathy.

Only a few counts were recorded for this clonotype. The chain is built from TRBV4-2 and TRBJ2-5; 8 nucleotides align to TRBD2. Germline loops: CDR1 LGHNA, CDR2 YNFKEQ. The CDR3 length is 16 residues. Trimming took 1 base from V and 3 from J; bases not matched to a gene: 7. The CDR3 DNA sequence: TGTGCCAGCAGCCAAGCTGTCGGGACTAGAGAAGAGACCCAGTACTTC. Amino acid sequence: CASSQAVGTREETQYF.

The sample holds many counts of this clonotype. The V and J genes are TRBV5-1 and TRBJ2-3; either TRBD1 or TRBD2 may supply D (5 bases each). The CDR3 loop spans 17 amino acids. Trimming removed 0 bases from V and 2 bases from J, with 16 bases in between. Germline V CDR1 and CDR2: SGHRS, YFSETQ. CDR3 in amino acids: CASSLGFGTPLTDTQYF. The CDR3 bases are TGCGCCAGCAGCTTGGGGTTCGGGACCCCTCTCACAGATACGCAGTATTTT.